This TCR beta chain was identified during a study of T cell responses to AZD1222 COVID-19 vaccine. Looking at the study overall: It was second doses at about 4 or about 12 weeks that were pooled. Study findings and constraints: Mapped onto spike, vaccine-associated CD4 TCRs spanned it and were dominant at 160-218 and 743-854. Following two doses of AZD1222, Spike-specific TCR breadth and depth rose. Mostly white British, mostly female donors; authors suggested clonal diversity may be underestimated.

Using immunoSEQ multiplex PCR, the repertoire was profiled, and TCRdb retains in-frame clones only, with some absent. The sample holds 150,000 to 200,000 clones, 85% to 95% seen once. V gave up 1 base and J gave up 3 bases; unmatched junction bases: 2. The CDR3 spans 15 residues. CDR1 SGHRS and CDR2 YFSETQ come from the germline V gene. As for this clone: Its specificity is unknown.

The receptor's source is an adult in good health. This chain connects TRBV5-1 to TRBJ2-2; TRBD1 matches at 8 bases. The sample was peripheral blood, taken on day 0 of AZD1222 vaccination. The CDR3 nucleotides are TGCGCCAGCAGCTTGCGGACAGGGCACACCGGGGAGCTGTTTTTT. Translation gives CASSLRTGHTGELFF.